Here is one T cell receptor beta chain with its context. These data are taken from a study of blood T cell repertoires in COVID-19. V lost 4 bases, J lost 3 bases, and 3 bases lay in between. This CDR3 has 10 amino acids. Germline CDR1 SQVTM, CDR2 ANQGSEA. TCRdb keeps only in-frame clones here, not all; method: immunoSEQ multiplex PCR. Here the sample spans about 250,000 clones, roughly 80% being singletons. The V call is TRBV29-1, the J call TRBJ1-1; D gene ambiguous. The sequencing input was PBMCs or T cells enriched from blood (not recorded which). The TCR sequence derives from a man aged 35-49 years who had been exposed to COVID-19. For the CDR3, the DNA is TGCAGCGTTGCCGACACTGAAGCTTTCTTT. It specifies CSVADTEAFF.